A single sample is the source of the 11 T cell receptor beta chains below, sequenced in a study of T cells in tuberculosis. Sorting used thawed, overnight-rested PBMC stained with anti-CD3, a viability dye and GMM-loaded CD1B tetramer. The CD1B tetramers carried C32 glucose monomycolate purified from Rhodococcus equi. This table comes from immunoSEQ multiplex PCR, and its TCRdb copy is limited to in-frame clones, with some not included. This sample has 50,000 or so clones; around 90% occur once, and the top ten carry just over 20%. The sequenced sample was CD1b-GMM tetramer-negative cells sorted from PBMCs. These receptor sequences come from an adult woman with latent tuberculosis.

Here the CDR3 reads CASTPPGTGYNEQFF. The CDR3 DNA reads as TGTGCCAGTACGCCACCCGGGACAGGGTACAATGAGCAGTTCTTC. This rearrangement joins TRBV19 to TRBJ2-1; 9 positions match TRBD1. This CDR3 contains 15 residues. Germline loops: CDR1 LNHDA, CDR2 SQIVND (reference sequence). The V gene end was trimmed by 7 bases and the J gene end by 4 bases; junction bases not matched to a gene: 8. Filled out from reference TRBV19 and TRBJ2-1, the complete variable domain reads DGGITQSPKYLFRKEGQNVTLSCEQNLNHDAMYWYRQDPGQGLRLIYYSQIVNDFQKGDIAEGYSVSREKKESFPLTVTSAQKNPTAFYLCASTPPGTGYNEQFFGPGTRLTVL.

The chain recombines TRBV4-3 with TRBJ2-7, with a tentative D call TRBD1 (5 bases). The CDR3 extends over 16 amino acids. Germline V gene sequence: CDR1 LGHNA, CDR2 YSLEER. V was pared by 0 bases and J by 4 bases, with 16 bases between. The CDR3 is CASSQDHDQGTYEQYF. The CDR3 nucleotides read TGCGCCAGCAGCCAAGATCACGACCAGGGAACGTACGAGCAGTACTTC.

The CDR3 nucleotides read TGTGCCAGCAGCTCGAGACGTAGCGGGGGGGCGGGGGATACGCAGTATTTT. It specifies CASSSRRSGGAGDTQYF. The chain joins TRBV7-9 to TRBJ2-3; TRBD2 aligns across 11 bases. The V gene's germline CDR1 is SEHNR and CDR2 FQNEAQ (reference sequence). V gave up 4 bases and J gave up 6 bases; unmatched junction bases: 12. CDR3 size: 17 residues.

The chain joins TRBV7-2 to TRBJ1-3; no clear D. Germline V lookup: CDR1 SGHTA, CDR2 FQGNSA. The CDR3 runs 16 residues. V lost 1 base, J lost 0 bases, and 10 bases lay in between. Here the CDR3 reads CASSLDYTFSGNTIYF. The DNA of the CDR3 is TGTGCCAGCAGCTTAGATTATACTTTCTCTGGAAACACCATATATTTT.

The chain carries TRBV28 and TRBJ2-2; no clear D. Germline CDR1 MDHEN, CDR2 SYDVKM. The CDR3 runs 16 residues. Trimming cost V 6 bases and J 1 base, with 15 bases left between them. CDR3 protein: CASRTPMRRNTGELFF. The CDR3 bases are TGTGCCAGCAGGACACCCATGAGACGGAACACCGGGGAGCTGTTTTTT.

In DNA form, the CDR3 reads TGTGCCAGCAGGGACACCGGACGCTTCACAGGGAATCGTAACTATGGCTACACCTTC. This translates into CASRDTGRFTGNRNYGYTF. The chain has TRBV11-2 and TRBJ1-2, with D tentatively TRBD1 (6 bases). In germline, CDR1 is SGHAT, CDR2 FQNNGV. This CDR3 is built from 19 residues. V dropped 6 bases and J dropped 1 base, with 27 bases sitting between them. The entire variable domain, with the rest obtained from reference TRBV11-2 and TRBJ1-2, is as follows: EAGVAQSPRYKIIEKRQSVAFWCNPISGHATLYWYQQILGQGPKLLIQFQNNGVVDDSQLPKDRFSAERLKGVDSTLKIQPAKLEDSAVYLCASRDTGRFTGNRNYGYTFGSGTRLTVV.

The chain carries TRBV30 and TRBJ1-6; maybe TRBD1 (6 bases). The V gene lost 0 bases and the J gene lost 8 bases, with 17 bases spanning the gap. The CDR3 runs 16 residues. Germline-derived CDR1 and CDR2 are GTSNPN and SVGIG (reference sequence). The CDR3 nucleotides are TGTGCCTGGAGTGTACACCTCGGACAGCTTTATTCACCCCTCCACTTT. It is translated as CAWSVHLGQLYSPLHF.

CDR3 protein: CASSLAWTGFYEQYF. In DNA, the CDR3 is TGCGCCAGCAGCTTGGCCTGGACAGGGTTCTACGAGCAGTACTTC. The chain carries TRBV5-1 and TRBJ2-5, with 8 bases matching TRBD1. The J call is uncertain, as TRBJ2-7 better fits the DNA end. Germline V gene lookup returns CDR1 SGHRS and CDR2 YFSETQ. This CDR3 contains 15 residues.

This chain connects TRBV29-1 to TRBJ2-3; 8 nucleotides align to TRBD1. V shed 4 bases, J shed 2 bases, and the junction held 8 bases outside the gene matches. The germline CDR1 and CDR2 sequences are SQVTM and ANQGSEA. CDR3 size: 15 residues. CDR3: CSVGGGTGPTDTQYF. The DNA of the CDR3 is TGCAGCGTTGGAGGCGGGACAGGACCCACAGATACGCAGTATTTT.

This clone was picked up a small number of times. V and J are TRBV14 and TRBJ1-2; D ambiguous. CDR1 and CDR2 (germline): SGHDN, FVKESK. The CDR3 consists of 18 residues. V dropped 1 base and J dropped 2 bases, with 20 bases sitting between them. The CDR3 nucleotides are TGTGCCAGCAGCCAAGGATTACCCCGGGAGAGGATCAACTATGGCTACACCTTC. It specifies CASSQGLPRERINYGYTF.

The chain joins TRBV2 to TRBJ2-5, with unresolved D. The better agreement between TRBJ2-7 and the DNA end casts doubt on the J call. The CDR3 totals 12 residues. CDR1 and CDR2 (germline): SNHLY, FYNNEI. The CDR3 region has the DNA TGTGCCAGCAGCAACCCATCCTACGAGCAGTACTTC. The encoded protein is CASSNPSYEQYF.